This entry lists 29 T cell receptor beta chains sequenced from one sample in a study of CD8 T cells in Susac syndrome. Random hexamers primed reverse transcription of about 0.5 to 1 ug RNA. TCRdb ran MiXCR on the immunoSEQ multiplex PCR reads and lists one entry per CDR3 protein. The sample includes under 150,000 distinct CDR3 sequences, roughly 94% of them seen just once. Sequenced sample: CD4+ T cells from PBMCs. The receptors were sampled from a human donor with Susac syndrome.

J is TRBJ1-2 and V is TRBV15; D is possibly TRBD1 (5 bases). The CDR3 runs to 12 residues. Germline lookup yields CDR1 LNHNV and CDR2 YYDKDF (reference sequence). V lost 8 bases and J 8 bases, leaving 15 bases between the germline ends. The CDR3 coding sequence is TGTGCCACCCAAGTTAGGGGAGGCGGCTACACCTTC. It yields the protein CATQVRGGGYTF.

This clonotype was detected once. The chain has TRBV29-1 and TRBJ2-3, with TRBD1 as a possible D gene (6 bases). Per the germline V gene, CDR1 is SQVTM and CDR2 is ANQGSEA. The CDR3 has 12 amino acids. The germline V and J ends were trimmed by 5 bases and 6 bases, with 12 bases remaining between them. In nucleotides, the CDR3 is TGCAGCGTTCCCATGGGGGCCGATACGCAGTATTTT. It translates to CSVPMGADTQYF.

This clonotype was counted only a few times. The rearrangement uses TRBV20-1 and TRBJ1-5; D is undetermined. CDR3 length equals 13 residues. Germline V gives CDR1 DFQATT, CDR2 SNEGSKA (reference sequence). With 1 base removed from V and 4 bases from J, the gap between germline ends came to 8 bases. The CDR3 DNA follows: TGCAGTGCTAGAGTGGGGTCGAATCAGCCCCAGCATTTT. This gives the protein CSARVGSNQPQHF.

The rearrangement uses TRBV7-9 and TRBJ1-2; no reliable D call. V dropped 11 bases and J dropped 4 bases, with 11 bases sitting between them. In germline, CDR1 is SEHNR, CDR2 FQNEAQ (reference sequence). The CDR3 sequence is 11 residues long. The chain's CDR3 is CAGTASYGYTF. As DNA, the CDR3 is TGTGCCGGAACAGCGAGCTATGGCTACACCTTC. Variable domain in full (rest from reference TRBV7-9 and TRBJ1-2): DTGVSQNPRHKITKRGQNVTFRCDPISEHNRLYWYRQTLGQGPEFLTYFQNEAQLEKSRLLSDRFSAERPKGSFSTLEIQRTEQGDSAMYLCAGTASYGYTFGSGTRLTVV.

The chain combines TRBV5-4 with TRBJ1-1; D gene uncertain. The germline CDR1 and CDR2 sequences are SGHNT and YYREEE (reference sequence). With 0 bases removed from V and 5 bases from J, the gap between germline ends came to 14 bases. The CDR3 has 15 residues. CDR3 protein: CASSLANQRGTEAFF. CDR3 bases: TGTGCCAGCAGCTTGGCCAATCAACGCGGGACTGAAGCTTTCTTT. The entire variable domain, with the rest obtained from reference TRBV5-4 and TRBJ1-1, is as follows: ETGVTQSPTHLIKTRGQQVTLRCSSQSGHNTVSWYQQALGQGPQFIFQYYREEENGRGNFPPRFSGLQFPNYSSELNVNALELDDSALYLCASSLANQRGTEAFFGQGTRLTVV.

This sequence joins TRBV5-1 and TRBJ2-3; 13 bases are shared with TRBD2. The length of the CDR3 is 17 residues. With 3 bases clipped from V and 0 bases from J, the junction kept 4 bases outside the gene matches. From germline, CDR1 is SGHRS and CDR2 YFSETQ. CDR3 region: CASSSGLAGLSTDTQYF. CDR3 nucleotides: TGCGCCAGCAGCTCGGGACTAGCGGGACTGAGCACAGATACGCAGTATTTT.

The chain combines TRBV7-3 with TRBJ2-1, with D maybe TRBD2 (6 bases). Germline assignment: CDR1 SGHTA and CDR2 FQGTGA. This CDR3 has 14 amino acids. V lost 5 bases and J 6 bases, leaving 14 bases between the germline ends. The CDR3 DNA sequence: TGTGCCAGCAGCGTGCGCCGGGACTCCAATGAGCAGTTCTTC. Its protein product is CASSVRRDSNEQFF.

This chain's CDR3 is CASSPLAGVVNEQFF. Here the CDR3 DNA reads TGCGCCAGCAGCCCACTAGCGGGAGTCGTCAATGAGCAGTTCTTC. The chain uses TRBV5-1 and TRBJ2-1; 11 bases fit TRBD2. Germline loops: CDR1 SGHRS, CDR2 YFSETQ. The CDR3 spans 15 residues. The ends lost 4 bases at V and 6 bases at J; junction bases unmatched: 6. Full variable domain (outside the CDR3, taken from reference TRBV5-1 and TRBJ2-1): KAGVTQTPRYLIKTRGQQVTLSCSPISGHRSVSWYQQTPGQGLQFLFEYFSETQRNKGNFPGRFSGRQFSNSRSEMNVSTLELGDSALYLCASSPLAGVVNEQFFGPGTRLTVL.

This rearrangement joins TRBV12-3 or TRBV12-4 to TRBJ1-2; D unclear. The CDR3 length is 16 residues. Trimming left V 3 bases short and J 2 bases short, with 16 bases between. As DNA, the CDR3 is TGTGCCAGCAGTTTCCGTCGGCGCAGATCCAACTATGGCTACACCTTC. Protein sequence: CASSFRRRRSNYGYTF.

For the CDR3, the DNA is TGTGCCAGCAGTTCACAGGGGGCGGTCACTGAAGCTTTCTTT. This encodes CASSSQGAVTEAFF. The chain has TRBV11-2 and TRBJ1-1; 9 bases match TRBD1. Germline V gene data show CDR1 as SGHAT and CDR2 as FQNNGV. The CDR3 covers 14 residues. V lost 6 bases, J lost 4 bases, and 6 bases stayed unmatched.

This chain uses TRBV25-1 with TRBJ2-2, with 10 bases matching TRBD2. This CDR3 has 15 residues. The V gene end was trimmed by 5 bases and the J gene end by 5 bases; junction bases not matched to a gene: 5. Germline CDR1 is MGHDK and CDR2 is SYGVNS. The CDR3 DNA follows: TGTGCCAGCAGTAAGAGCGGGAGGGGGACCGGGGAGCTGTTTTTT. This encodes CASSKSGRGTGELFF.

The chain uses TRBV29-1 and TRBJ1-5, with a weak D call TRBD1 (5 bases). This CDR3 is built from 13 residues. Per germline, CDR1 SQVTM and CDR2 ANQGSEA. Trimming removed 6 bases from V and 5 bases from J, with 14 bases in between. The CDR3 spells CSVEQGDHQPQHF. The CDR3, as DNA: TGCAGCGTAGAGCAGGGAGACCATCAGCCCCAGCATTTT.

The V gene is TRBV29-1, the J gene TRBJ2-4; D not resolved. V was cut by 6 bases and J by 0 bases, with 12 bases left in between. The CDR3 consists of 14 residues. The germline V gene has CDR1 SQVTM and CDR2 ANQGSEA. CDR3 amino acids: CSVRPKLAKNIQYF. The CDR3 DNA reads TGCAGCGTCAGACCTAAACTAGCCAAAAACATTCAGTACTTC.

The genes are TRBV29-1 and TRBJ2-7; 12 bases line up with TRBD2. This CDR3 has 13 amino acids. The junction had 4 bases not matched to a gene; V was cut back by 3 bases and J by 7 bases. Germline assignment: CDR1 SQVTM and CDR2 ANQGSEA. This CDR3 is CSVEGLAGHEQYF. In DNA form, the CDR3 reads TGCAGCGTTGAGGGACTAGCGGGTCATGAGCAGTACTTC.

The chain joins TRBV9 to TRBJ2-5; D gene ambiguous. Germline CDR1 is SGDLS and CDR2 is YYNGEE. Trimming removed 0 bases from V and 3 bases from J, with 12 bases in between. The CDR3 is 15 residues long. CDR3 region: CASSVDQAPKETQYF. CDR3 nucleotide sequence: TGTGCCAGCAGCGTAGATCAGGCGCCTAAAGAGACCCAGTACTTC.

This clonotype was found once. V is TRBV5-1 and J is TRBJ1-5; D might be TRBD1 (5 bases). The CDR3 covers 16 residues. The germline V gene has CDR1 SGHRS and CDR2 YFSETQ. Deletions cut 7 bases from V and 0 bases from J, with 17 bases between. The CDR3 DNA sequence: TGCGCCAGCGCCACAGGTCACGGGGATAGCAATCAGCCCCAGCATTTT. It encodes CASATGHGDSNQPQHF.

V and J are TRBV5-4 and TRBJ2-1, with D possibly matching TRBD2 (7 bases). There are 15 residues in the CDR3. Between the trimmed V and J ends, which lost 0 bases and 6 bases, there was a span of 13 bases. Germline V CDR1 and CDR2: SGHNT, YYREEE (reference sequence). The CDR3: CASSLGGGLTNEQFF. CDR3 nucleotide sequence: TGTGCCAGCAGCTTGGGCGGGGGCCTCACCAATGAGCAGTTCTTC.

This sequence joins TRBV7-2 and TRBJ2-3; the D call may be TRBD1 or TRBD2 (5 bases each). This CDR3 is 12 amino acids long. V gave up 5 bases and J gave up 6 bases, with 9 bases separating them. The germline V gene encodes CDR1 SGHTA and CDR2 FQGNSA. The CDR3 nucleotides read TGTGCCAGCAGCACCTGGGGGGATACGCAGTATTTT. It yields the protein CASSTWGDTQYF.

The rearrangement joins TRBV5-1 to TRBJ2-7; 8 bases map to TRBD2. This CDR3 has 16 residues. J lost 4 bases, V lost 1 base, and 10 bases had no gene match. The germline V gene encodes CDR1 SGHRS and CDR2 YFSETQ. CDR3 bases: TGCGCCAGCAGCTTGATGGTTAGCGGGACACTTTACGAGCAGTACTTC. It codes for CASSLMVSGTLYEQYF.

The rearrangement links TRBV30 to TRBJ2-3, with D hard to call. This CDR3 is 13 amino acids long. V was clipped by 1 base and J by 3 bases, with 8 bases between them. Germline CDR1 GTSNPN, CDR2 SVGIG (reference sequence). For the CDR3, the DNA is TGTGCCTGGAGTGCAACTCCGACAGATACGCAGTATTTT. As protein: CAWSATPTDTQYF.

A few counts support this clonotype. This chain links TRBV7-2 with TRBJ2-5, with TRBD2 as a possible D gene (6 bases). The CDR3 runs to 12 residues. V lost 6 bases and J 5 bases, leaving 10 bases between the germline ends. Looked up from germline, CDR1 is SGHTA and CDR2 is FQGNSA. CDR3 nucleotide sequence: TGTGCCAGCAGTTTCCGGGGGGAGACCCAGTACTTC. It encodes CASSFRGETQYF.

This chain links TRBV23-1 with TRBJ1-2, with D possibly being TRBD1 (6 bases). TRBV23-1 is an ORF, and what it does is uncertain. The CDR3 has 15 residues. V lost 8 bases, J lost 6 bases, and 22 bases lay in between. The CDR3, as DNA: TGCGCCAGCGTGATCCTGACAGGCCTCTTCGATGGCTACACCTTC. Its protein is CASVILTGLFDGYTF.

The rearrangement links TRBV20-1 to TRBJ2-3, with 8 positions matching TRBD2. The germline CDR1 and CDR2 sequences are DFQATT and SNEGSKA (reference sequence). V shed 5 bases and J 0 bases; nucleotides not matched to a gene: 4. The CDR3 has 14 amino acids. The CDR3 sequence: CSAQRGSSTDTQYF. CDR3 nucleotides: TGCAGTGCTCAGCGGGGGAGCAGCACAGATACGCAGTATTTT.

This clonotype was counted between two and nine times. The chain is built from TRBV9 and TRBJ2-7; D gene ambiguous. The V gene lost 7 bases and the J gene lost 9 bases, with 11 bases spanning the gap. The CDR3 totals 10 residues. Germline CDR1 is SGDLS and CDR2 is YYNGEE. The CDR3 DNA follows: TGTGCCAGCCACCCCCAAGGGCAGTACTTC. Translating gives CASHPQGQYF.

The CDR3 here is CASSLRDSANYGYTF. DNA for the CDR3: TGTGCCAGCAGTTTACGGGACAGTGCTAACTATGGCTACACCTTC. V is TRBV28 and J is TRBJ1-2; 7 bases map to TRBD1. CDR3 length: 15 amino acids. V trimming: 2 bases; J trimming: 0 bases; junction bases outside the gene matches: 3. The V gene's germline CDR1 is MDHEN and CDR2 SYDVKM.

The CDR3 spells CASSLARRTYYSGANVLTF. The DNA for the CDR3 is TGCGCCAGCAGCTTGGCGAGGAGGACTTATTACTCTGGGGCCAACGTCCTGACTTTC. The chain recombines TRBV5-1 with TRBJ2-6; perhaps TRBD2 as D (5 bases). The V gene's germline CDR1 is SGHRS and CDR2 YFSETQ. The CDR3 consists of 19 residues. V lost 0 bases, J lost 0 bases, and 16 bases lay in between.

The V gene is TRBV6-5, the J gene TRBJ2-7, with 9 bases identical to TRBD1. Germline lookup yields CDR1 MNHEY and CDR2 SVGAGI. The CDR3 has 15 amino acids. V lost 6 bases, J lost 3 bases, and 9 bases stayed unmatched. CDR3 loop: CASRPPGQGLYEQYF. CDR3 bases: TGTGCCAGCAGACCACCGGGACAGGGCCTCTACGAGCAGTACTTC.

The rearrangement joins TRBV7-2 to TRBJ2-5; D gene unclear. V dropped 5 bases and J dropped 5 bases, with 9 bases sitting between them. The CDR3 is 12 residues long. Germline values: CDR1 SGHTA, CDR2 FQGNSA. The CDR3 region has the DNA TGTGCCAGCAGCAACTCCGTGGAGACCCAGTACTTC. Its protein is CASSNSVETQYF.

The J gene is TRBJ1-2, the V gene TRBV20-1; tentatively, D is TRBD1 (6 bases). Germline V gene data show CDR1 as DFQATT and CDR2 as SNEGSKA (reference sequence). The CDR3 contains 14 residues. Trimming shortened V by 0 bases and J by 4 bases, and 12 bases separated the two germline ends. CDR3 in amino acids: CSARDLGGLYGYTF. CDR3 DNA: TGCAGTGCTAGAGATTTAGGGGGACTCTATGGCTACACCTTC.